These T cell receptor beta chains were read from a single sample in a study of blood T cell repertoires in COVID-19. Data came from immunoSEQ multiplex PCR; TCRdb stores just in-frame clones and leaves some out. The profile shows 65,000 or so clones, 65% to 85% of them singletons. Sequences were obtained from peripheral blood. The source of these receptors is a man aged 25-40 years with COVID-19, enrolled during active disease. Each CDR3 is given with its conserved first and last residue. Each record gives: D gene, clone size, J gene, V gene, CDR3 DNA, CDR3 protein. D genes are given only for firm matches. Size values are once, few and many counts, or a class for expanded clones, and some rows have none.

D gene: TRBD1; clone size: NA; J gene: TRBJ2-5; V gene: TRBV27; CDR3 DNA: TGTGCCAGCAGTCCCGGGACAGGGCCTGAGACCCAGTACTTC; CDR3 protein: CASSPGTGPETQYF
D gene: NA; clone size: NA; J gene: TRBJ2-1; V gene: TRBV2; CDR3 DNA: TGTGCCAGCAGTGAACGAGGTATTGAGCAGTTCTTC; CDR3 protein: CASSERGIEQFF
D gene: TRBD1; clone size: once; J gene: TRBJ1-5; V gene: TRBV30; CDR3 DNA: TGTGCCTGGAGGGAGACAGGGGCCTATAGGAGCAATCAGCCCCAGCATTTT; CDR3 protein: CAWRETGAYRSNQPQHF
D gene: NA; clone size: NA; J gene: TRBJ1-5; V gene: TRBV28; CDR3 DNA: TGTGCCAGCAGTGCCCCGAGGCAGCCCCAGCATTTT; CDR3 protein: CASSAPRQPQHF
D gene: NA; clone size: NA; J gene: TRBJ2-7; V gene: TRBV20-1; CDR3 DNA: TGCAGTGCTAGACCACTAATCGAGCAGTACTTC; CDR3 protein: CSARPLIEQYF
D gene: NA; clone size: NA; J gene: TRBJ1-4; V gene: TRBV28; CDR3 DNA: TGTGCCAGCAGTTTGATGGGAGGAAAGGAAAAACTGTTTTTT; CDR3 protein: CASSLMGGKEKLFF
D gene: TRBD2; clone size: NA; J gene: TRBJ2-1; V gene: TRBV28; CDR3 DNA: TGTGCCAGCAATCCCGCGGGAGACTCCTACAATGAGCAGTTCTTC; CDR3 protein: CASNPAGDSYNEQFF
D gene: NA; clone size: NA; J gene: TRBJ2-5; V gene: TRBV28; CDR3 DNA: TGTGCCAGCAGTTCATCGGGGGTGCAAGAGACCCAGTACTTC; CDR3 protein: CASSSSGVQETQYF
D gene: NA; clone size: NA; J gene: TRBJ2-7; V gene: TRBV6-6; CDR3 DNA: TGTGCCAGCAGTTACTCGAGTTCCTACGAGCAGTACTTC; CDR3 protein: CASSYSSSYEQYF
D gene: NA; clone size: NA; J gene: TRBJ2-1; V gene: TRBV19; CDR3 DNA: TGTGCCAGTAGGGTTGGGGGGGCGGATGAGCAGTTCTTC; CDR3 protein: CASRVGGADEQFF
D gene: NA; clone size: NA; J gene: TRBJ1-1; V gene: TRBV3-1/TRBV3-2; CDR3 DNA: TGTGCCAGCAGCCCCGGAGAGGGAGGTGAAGCTTTCTTT; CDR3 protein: CASSPGEGGEAFF
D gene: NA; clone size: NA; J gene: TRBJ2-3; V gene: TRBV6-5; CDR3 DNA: TGTGCCAGCAGTTACCAGCGGCCCACAGATACGCAGTATTTT; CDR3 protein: CASSYQRPTDTQYF
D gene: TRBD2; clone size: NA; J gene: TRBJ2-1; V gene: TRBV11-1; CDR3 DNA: TGTGCCAGCAGCCCGATGACTAGCGGAGGAGAGCAGTTCTTC; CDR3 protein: CASSPMTSGGEQFF
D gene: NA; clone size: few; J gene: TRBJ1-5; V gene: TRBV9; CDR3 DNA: TGTGCCAGCAGCCCCAGCGGGGTTGATCAGCCCCAGCATTTT; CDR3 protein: CASSPSGVDQPQHF
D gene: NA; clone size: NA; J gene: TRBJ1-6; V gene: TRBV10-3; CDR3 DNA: TGTGCCATCACCGAGACAAGTAGTTCACCCCTCCACTTT; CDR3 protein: CAITETSSSPLHF
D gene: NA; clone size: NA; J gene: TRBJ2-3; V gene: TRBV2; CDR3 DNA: TGTGCCAGCAGTGCGCAGGGTACTAGCACAGATACGCAGTATTTT; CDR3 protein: CASSAQGTSTDTQYF
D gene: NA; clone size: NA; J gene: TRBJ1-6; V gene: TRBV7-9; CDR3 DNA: TGTGCCAGCACTCTTCACGGGGATAATTCACCCCTCCACTTT; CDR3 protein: CASTLHGDNSPLHF
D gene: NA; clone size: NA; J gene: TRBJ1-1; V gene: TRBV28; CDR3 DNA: TGTGCCAGCAGCTCCGGGGGGAACACTGAAGCTTTCTTT; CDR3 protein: CASSSGGNTEAFF
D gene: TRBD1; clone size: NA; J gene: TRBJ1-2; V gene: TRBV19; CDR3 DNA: TGTGCCAGTAGTATAGCCGGGACAGGGTCCTATGGCTACACCTTC; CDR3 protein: CASSIAGTGSYGYTF
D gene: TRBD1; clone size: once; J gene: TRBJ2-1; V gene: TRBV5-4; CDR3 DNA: TGTGCCAGCAGCTTACCGGGACAGGGGCTCTATGAGCAGTTCTTC; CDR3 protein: CASSLPGQGLYEQFF
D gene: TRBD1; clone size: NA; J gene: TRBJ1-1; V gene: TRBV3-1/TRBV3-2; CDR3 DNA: TGTGCCAGCAGCCCACGGGACAGGGGGGGACACACTGAAGCTTTCTTT; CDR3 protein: CASSPRDRGGHTEAFF
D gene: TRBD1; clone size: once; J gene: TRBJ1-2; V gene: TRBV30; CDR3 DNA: TGTGCCTGGAGTGGAATGGACAGGGGACTTGGCTTAGGTGGCTACACCTTC; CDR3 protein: CAWSGMDRGLGLGGYTF
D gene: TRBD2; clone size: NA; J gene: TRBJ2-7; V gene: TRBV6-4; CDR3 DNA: TGTGCCAGAGGGACTAGCGGGAGGTACGAGCAGTACTTC; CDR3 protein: CARGTSGRYEQYF
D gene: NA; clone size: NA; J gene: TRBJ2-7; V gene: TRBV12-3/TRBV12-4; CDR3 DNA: TGTGCCAGCAGTTTTACTAGCTACGAGCAGTACTTC; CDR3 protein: CASSFTSYEQYF
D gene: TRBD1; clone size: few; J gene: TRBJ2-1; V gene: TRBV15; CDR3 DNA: TGTGCCACCAGCAGAGATTTTGGGACAGTAATAGTCAATGAGCAGTTCTTC; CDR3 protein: CATSRDFGTVIVNEQFF